This T cell receptor beta chain appears in the sequencing data of a study of blood T cell repertoires in COVID-19. As for the study in general: Nucleic acid was either cDNA or gDNA, and it came from T cells, B-cell-depleted T cells, or PBMCs.

Germline assignment: CDR1 SGHDN and CDR2 FVKESK. The CDR3 extends over 18 amino acids. With 0 bases removed from V and 1 base from J, the gap between germline ends came to 17 bases. How the authors handled the data: Amplification of reference gene primers was used by the study to estimate nucleated cell counts. Generated by immunoSEQ multiplex PCR, the TCRdb table keeps only in-frame clones and is missing some. That table gives V, J and clone size, and the DNA gave D and trimming. The sample consists of nearly 40,000 clones, roughly 75% of them appearing once. The V and J genes are TRBV14 and TRBJ2-3; a weak D match, TRBD2 (6 bases). The sample comprised peripheral blood. The sequence was collected from an elderly man with active or convalescent COVID-19. For the CDR3, the DNA is TGTGCCAGCAGCCAAGAAGAGGCGGTAGCGGTTGGCACAGATACGCAGTATTTT. Translated: CASSQEEAVAVGTDTQYF.